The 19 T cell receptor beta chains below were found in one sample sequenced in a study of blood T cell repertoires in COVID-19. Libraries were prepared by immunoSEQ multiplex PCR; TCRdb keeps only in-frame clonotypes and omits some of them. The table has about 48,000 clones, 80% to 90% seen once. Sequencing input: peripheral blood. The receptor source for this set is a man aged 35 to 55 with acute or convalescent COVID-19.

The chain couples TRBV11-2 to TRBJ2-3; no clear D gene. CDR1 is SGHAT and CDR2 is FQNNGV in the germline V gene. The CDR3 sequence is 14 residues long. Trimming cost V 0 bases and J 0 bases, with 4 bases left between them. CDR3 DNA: TGTGCCAGCAGCTTAGACTATAGCACAGATACGCAGTATTTT. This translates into CASSLDYSTDTQYF.

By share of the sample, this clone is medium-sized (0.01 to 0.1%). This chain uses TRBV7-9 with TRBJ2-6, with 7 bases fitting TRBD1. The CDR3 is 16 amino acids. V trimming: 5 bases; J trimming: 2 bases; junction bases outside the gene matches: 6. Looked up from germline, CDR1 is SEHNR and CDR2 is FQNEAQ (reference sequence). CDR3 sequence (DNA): TGTGCCAGCAGCGGAACAACAGGGGCTGGGGCCAACGTCCTGACTTTC. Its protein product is CASSGTTGAGANVLTF.

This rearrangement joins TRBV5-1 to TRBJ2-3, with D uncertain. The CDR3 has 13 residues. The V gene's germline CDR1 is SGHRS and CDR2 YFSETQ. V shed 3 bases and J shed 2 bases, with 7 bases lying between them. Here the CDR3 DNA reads TGCGCCAGCAGCTCCACTTCCACAGATACGCAGTATTTT. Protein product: CASSSTSTDTQYF.

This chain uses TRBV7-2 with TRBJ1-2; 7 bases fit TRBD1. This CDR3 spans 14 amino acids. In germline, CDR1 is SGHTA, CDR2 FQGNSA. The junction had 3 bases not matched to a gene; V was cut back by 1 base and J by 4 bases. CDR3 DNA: TGTGCCAGCAGCTTAGTGCACAGGGGCTATGGCTACACCTTC. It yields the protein CASSLVHRGYGYTF.

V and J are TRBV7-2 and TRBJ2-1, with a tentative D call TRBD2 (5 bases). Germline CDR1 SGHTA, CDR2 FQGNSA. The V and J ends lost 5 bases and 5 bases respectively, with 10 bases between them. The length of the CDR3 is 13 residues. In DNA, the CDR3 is TGTGCCAGCAGCCGCCAGGAGGACAATGAGCAGTTCTTC. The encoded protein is CASSRQEDNEQFF.

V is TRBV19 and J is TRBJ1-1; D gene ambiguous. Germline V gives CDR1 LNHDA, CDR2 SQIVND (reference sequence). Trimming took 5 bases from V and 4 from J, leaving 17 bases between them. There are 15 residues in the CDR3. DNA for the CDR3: TGTGCCAGTAGTTTAAGGAGTGGCGGGAGCACTGAAGCTTTCTTT. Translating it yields CASSLRSGGSTEAFF.

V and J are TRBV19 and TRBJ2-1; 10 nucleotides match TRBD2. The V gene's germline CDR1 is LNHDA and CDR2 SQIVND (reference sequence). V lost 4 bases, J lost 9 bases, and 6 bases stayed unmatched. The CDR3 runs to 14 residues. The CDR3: CASSTLAGFIEQFF. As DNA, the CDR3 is TGTGCCAGTAGTACACTAGCGGGGTTTATTGAGCAGTTCTTC. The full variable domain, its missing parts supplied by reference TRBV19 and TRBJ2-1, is DGGITQSPKYLFRKEGQNVTLSCEQNLNHDAMYWYRQDPGQGLRLIYYSQIVNDFQKGDIAEGYSVSREKKESFPLTVTSAQKNPTAFYLCASSTLAGFIEQFFGPGTRLTVL.

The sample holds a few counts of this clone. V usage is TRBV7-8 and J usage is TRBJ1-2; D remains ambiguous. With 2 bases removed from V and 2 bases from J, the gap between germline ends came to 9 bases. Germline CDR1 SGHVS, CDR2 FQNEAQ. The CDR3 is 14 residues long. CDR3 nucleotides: TGTGCCAGCAGCTTACGACACCGAAACTATGGCTACACCTTC. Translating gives CASSLRHRNYGYTF.

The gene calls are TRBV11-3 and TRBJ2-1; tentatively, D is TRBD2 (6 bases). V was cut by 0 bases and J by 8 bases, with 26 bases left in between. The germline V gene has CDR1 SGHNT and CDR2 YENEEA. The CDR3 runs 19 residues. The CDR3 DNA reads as TGTGCCAGCAGCTTAGATCGATGGTTAGGAGGGCAGAGAATCGATGAGCAGTTCTTC. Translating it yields CASSLDRWLGGQRIDEQFF.

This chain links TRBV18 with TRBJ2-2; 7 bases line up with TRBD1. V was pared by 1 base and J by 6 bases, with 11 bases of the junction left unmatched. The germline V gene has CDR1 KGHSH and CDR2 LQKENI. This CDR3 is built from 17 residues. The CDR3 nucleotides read TGTGCCAGCTCACCACAGAGGACCACCAGGGGGTCCGGGGAGCTGTTTTTT. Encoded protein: CASSPQRTTRGSGELFF.

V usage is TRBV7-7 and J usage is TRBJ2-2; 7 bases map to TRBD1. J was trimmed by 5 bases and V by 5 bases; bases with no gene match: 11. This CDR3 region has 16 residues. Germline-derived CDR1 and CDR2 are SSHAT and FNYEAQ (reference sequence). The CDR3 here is CASSQRGTGETGELFF. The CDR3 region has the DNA TGTGCCAGCAGCCAACGGGGAACAGGGGAAACCGGGGAGCTGTTTTTT.

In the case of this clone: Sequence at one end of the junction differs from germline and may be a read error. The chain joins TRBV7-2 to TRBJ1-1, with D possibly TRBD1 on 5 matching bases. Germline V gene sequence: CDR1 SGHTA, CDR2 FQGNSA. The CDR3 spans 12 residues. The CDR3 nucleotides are TGTGCCAGCAGGTTAGGGACTACTGAAGCTTTCTTT. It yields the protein CASRLGTTEAFF.

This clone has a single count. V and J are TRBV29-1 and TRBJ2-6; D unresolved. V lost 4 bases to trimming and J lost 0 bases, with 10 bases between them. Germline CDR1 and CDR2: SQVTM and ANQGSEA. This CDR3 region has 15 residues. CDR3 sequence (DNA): TGCAGCGTTGTGGCAGGCATCTCTGGGGCCAACGTCCTGACTTTC. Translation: CSVVAGISGANVLTF.

The DNA for the CDR3 is TGTGCCAGCCTACAGGGGTCATATTATGGCTACACCTTC. Protein sequence: CASLQGSYYGYTF. This chain joins TRBV21-1 and TRBJ1-2; the DNA was not used to check the table's D call, TRBD1. TRBV21-1 is designated a pseudogene. The CDR3 extends over 13 amino acids.

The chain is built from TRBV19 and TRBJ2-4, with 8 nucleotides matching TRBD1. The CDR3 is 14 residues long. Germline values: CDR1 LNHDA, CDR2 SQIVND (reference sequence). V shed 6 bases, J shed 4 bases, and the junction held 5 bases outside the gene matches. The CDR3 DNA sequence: TGTGCCAGTAGCTACGGGACAGGAAAAAACATTCAGTACTTC. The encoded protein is CASSYGTGKNIQYF.

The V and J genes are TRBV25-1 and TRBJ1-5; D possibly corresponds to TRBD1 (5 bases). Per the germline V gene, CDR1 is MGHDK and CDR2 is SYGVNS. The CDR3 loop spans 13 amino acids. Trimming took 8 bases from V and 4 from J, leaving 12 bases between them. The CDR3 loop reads CASGGEGNQPQHF. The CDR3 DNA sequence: TGTGCCAGCGGGGGGGAGGGTAATCAGCCCCAGCATTTT. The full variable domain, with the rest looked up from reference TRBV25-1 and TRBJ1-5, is EADIYQTPRYLVIGTGKKITLECSQTMGHDKMYWYQQDPGMELHLIHYSYGVNSTEKGDLSSESTVSRIRTEHFPLTLESARPSHTSQYLCASGGEGNQPQHFGDGTRLSIL.

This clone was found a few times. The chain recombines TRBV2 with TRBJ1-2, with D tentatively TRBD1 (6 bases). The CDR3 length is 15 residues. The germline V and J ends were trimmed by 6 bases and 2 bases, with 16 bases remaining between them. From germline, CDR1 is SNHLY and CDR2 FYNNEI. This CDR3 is CASSPQGSSNYGYTF. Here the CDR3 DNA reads TGTGCCAGCAGCCCGCAGGGGTCCTCCAACTATGGCTACACCTTC.

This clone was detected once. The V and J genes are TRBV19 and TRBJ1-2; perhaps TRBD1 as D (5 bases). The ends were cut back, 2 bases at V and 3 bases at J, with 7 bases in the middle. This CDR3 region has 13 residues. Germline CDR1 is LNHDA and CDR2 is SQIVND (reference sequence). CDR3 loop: CASSIRDYYGYTF. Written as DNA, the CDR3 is TGTGCCAGTAGTATAAGGGACTACTATGGCTACACCTTC. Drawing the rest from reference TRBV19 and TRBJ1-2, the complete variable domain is DGGITQSPKYLFRKEGQNVTLSCEQNLNHDAMYWYRQDPGQGLRLIYYSQIVNDFQKGDIAEGYSVSREKKESFPLTVTSAQKNPTAFYLCASSIRDYYGYTFGSGTRLTVV.

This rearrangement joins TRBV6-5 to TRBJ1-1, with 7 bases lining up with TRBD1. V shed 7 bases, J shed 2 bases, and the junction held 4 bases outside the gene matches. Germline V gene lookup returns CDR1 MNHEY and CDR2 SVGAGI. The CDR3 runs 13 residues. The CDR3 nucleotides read TGTGCCAGCAAGAGGACAGGAAACACTGAAGCTTTCTTT. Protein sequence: CASKRTGNTEAFF.